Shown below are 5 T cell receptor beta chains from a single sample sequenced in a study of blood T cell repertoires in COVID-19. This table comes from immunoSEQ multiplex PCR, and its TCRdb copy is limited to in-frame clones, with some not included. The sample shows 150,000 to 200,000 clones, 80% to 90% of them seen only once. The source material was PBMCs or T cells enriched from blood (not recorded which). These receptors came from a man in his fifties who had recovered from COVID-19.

This CDR3 is CASTELPGVGELFF. The CDR3 DNA reads as TGCGCCAGCACCGAACTTCCAGGGGTCGGGGAGCTGTTTTTT. The rearrangement joins TRBV5-1 to TRBJ2-2, with TRBD1 as a possible D gene (6 bases). V lost 6 bases, J lost 7 bases, and 16 bases lay in between. Germline CDR1 and CDR2: SGHRS and YFSETQ. This CDR3 contains 14 residues.

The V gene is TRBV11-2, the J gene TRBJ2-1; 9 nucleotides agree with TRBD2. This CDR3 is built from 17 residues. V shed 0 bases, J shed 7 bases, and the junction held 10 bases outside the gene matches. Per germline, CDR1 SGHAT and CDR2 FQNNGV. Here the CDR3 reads CASSLDSEGLARNEQFF. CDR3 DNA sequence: TGTGCCAGCAGCTTAGATTCGGAGGGACTAGCTCGTAATGAGCAGTTCTTC.

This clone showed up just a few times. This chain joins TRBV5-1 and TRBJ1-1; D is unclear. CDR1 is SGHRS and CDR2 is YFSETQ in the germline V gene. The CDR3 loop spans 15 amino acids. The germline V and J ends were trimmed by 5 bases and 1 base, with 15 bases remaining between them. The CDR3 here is CASRRSAGSNTEAFF. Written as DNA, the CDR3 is TGCGCCAGCAGAAGGTCAGCGGGCTCGAACACTGAAGCTTTCTTT. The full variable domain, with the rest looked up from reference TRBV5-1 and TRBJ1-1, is KAGVTQTPRYLIKTRGQQVTLSCSPISGHRSVSWYQQTPGQGLQFLFEYFSETQRNKGNFPGRFSGRQFSNSRSEMNVSTLELGDSALYLCASRRSAGSNTEAFFGQGTRLTVV.

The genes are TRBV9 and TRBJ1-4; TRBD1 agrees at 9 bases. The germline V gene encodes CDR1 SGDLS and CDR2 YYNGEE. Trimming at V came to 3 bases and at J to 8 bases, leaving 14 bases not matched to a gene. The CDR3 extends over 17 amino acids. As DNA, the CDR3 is TGTGCCAGCAGCGCCCCAGCGGGGACAGGGTTTGGCGAAAAACTGTTTTTT. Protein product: CASSAPAGTGFGEKLFF.

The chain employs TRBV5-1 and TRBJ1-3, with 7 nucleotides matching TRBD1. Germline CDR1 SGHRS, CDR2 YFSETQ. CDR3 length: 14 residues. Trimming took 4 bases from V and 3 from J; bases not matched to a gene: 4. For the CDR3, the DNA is TGCGCCAGCAGCGCCGGACAGGATGGAAACACCATATATTTT. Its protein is CASSAGQDGNTIYF.